Shown below are 23 T cell receptor beta chains from a single sample sequenced in a study of cytotoxic CD8 clonotypes in ibrutinib-treated CLL. Some clones are missing from TCRdb's copy, which holds only in-frame ones; the method was immunoSEQ multiplex PCR. In the table there are hundreds of thousands of clones, 79% of which are singletons. The sequencing used PBMCs, collected after 12 months of ibrutinib treatment. The receptors come from a human donor with chronic lymphocytic leukemia.

The rearrangement links TRBV7-8 to TRBJ1-1; D is uncertain. CDR1 is SGHVS, CDR2 FQNEAQ, per germline. Trimming removed 2 bases from V and 0 bases from J, with 7 bases in between. This CDR3 spans 14 amino acids. The CDR3 sequence is CASSLRQLNTEAFF. The CDR3 coding sequence is TGTGCCAGCAGCTTAAGGCAGTTGAACACTGAAGCTTTCTTT.

This chain joins TRBV6-1 and TRBJ2-3, with a weak D call TRBD2 (6 bases). The CDR3 contains 14 residues. Germline V CDR1 and CDR2: MNHNS, SASEGT. The V end lost 6 bases, the J end lost 6 bases, and 16 bases lay between the germline ends. The CDR3 region has the DNA TGTGCCAGCAGACCGAGACTAGTTCCGGATACGCAGTATTTT. It is translated as CASRPRLVPDTQYF.

This clone was seen only a few times. Other DNA sequences in the same sample also yield this CDR3. The genes are TRBV2 and TRBJ1-5; 9 positions agree with TRBD1. V lost 4 bases to trimming and J lost 2 bases; unmatched junction nucleotides: 0. Germline CDR1 reads SNHLY; CDR2 reads FYNNEI. The CDR3 extends over 14 amino acids. The CDR3 sequence is CASSGTGGNQPQHF. CDR3 in DNA: TGTGCCAGCAGTGGGACAGGGGGCAATCAGCCCCAGCATTTT.

This chain uses TRBV28 with TRBJ1-5; no reliable D call. Trimming took 1 base from V and 8 from J, leaving 6 bases between them. Germline CDR1 reads MDHEN; CDR2 reads SYDVKM. This CDR3 has 12 residues. In nucleotides, the CDR3 is TGTGCCAGCAGTTTATCGGGCAAGCCCCAGCATTTT. Protein product: CASSLSGKPQHF.

The V call is TRBV4-2, the J call TRBJ2-7; D is undetermined. This CDR3 contains 15 residues. Trimming removed 1 base at V and 4 bases at J, with 14 bases between. Germline values: CDR1 LGHNA, CDR2 YNFKEQ. The DNA for the CDR3 is TGTGCCAGCAGCCAAGCTGGGTCTAGTCTATACGAGCAGTACTTC. Translation: CASSQAGSSLYEQYF.

A single count supports this clone. The chain has TRBV15 and TRBJ1-2, with D possibly TRBD1 on 5 matching bases. The CDR3 has 15 residues. The ends were cut back, 1 base at V and 4 bases at J, with 13 bases in the middle. The germline V gene has CDR1 LNHNV and CDR2 YYDKDF (reference sequence). The CDR3: CATSRGAPGGYGYTF. In DNA, the CDR3 is TGTGCCACCAGCAGAGGAGCCCCCGGGGGCTATGGCTACACCTTC. Using reference TRBV15 and TRBJ1-2 for the parts outside the CDR3, the full variable domain is DAMVIQNPRYQVTQFGKPVTLSCSQTLNHNVMYWYQQKSSQAPKLLFHYYDKDFNNEADTPDNFQSRRPNTSFCFLDIRSPGLGDTAMYLCATSRGAPGGYGYTFGSGTRLTVV.

The rearrangement links TRBV5-1 to TRBJ2-1, with TRBD2 matching 8 bases. V was clipped by 7 bases and J by 3 bases; unmatched bases: 9. Germline lookup yields CDR1 SGHRS and CDR2 YFSETQ. This CDR3 is 15 amino acids long. The CDR3 sequence: CASWSGLAGYNEQFF. DNA of the CDR3: TGCGCCAGCTGGTCCGGCCTAGCGGGCTACAATGAGCAGTTCTTC.

The chain links TRBV10-3 to TRBJ1-5; TRBD1 aligns across 9 bases. This CDR3 region has 15 residues. V lost 3 bases and J lost 6; bases outside the gene matches: 6. The germline gives CDR1 ENHRY, CDR2 SYGVKD. The CDR3 loop is CAISDSTGGSQPQHF. In DNA, the CDR3 is TGTGCCATCAGTGACTCGACAGGGGGTAGTCAGCCCCAGCATTTT.

This chain connects TRBV9 to TRBJ2-7; TRBD1 might be the D (5 bases). The CDR3 runs 15 residues. The ends were cut back, 4 bases at V and 3 bases at J, with 17 bases in the middle. CDR1 is SGDLS and CDR2 is YYNGEE in the germline V gene. CDR3 nucleotide sequence: TGTGCCAGCAGCCAGGCAGGGTTCGCAGGCTACGAGCAGTACTTC. It translates to CASSQAGFAGYEQYF. Filled out from reference TRBV9 and TRBJ2-7, the complete variable domain reads DSGVTQTPKHLITATGQRVTLRCSPRSGDLSVYWYQQSLDQGLQFLIQYYNGEERAKGNILERFSAQQFPDLHSELNLSSLELGDSALYFCASSQAGFAGYEQYFGPGTRLTVT.

This clone appeared many times. The V and J genes are TRBV6-5 and TRBJ1-1; D gene uncertain. Trimming removed 2 bases at V and 7 bases at J, with 11 bases between. Germline V gene sequence: CDR1 MNHEY, CDR2 SVGAGI. This CDR3 is built from 13 residues. The CDR3 DNA is TGTGCCAGCAGTTACCGGGCGGGAGTTGAAGCTTTCTTT. Translating it yields CASSYRAGVEAFF.

The chain is built from TRBV29-1 and TRBJ1-2; D gene uncertain. Germline assignment: CDR1 SQVTM and CDR2 ANQGSEA. The CDR3 consists of 12 residues. V was clipped by 6 bases and J by 5 bases, with 13 bases between them. CDR3 nucleotides: TGCAGCGTCTCAGAACGGGGATATGGCTACACCTTC. Its protein is CSVSERGYGYTF.

The V gene is TRBV2, the J gene TRBJ2-1, with D perhaps TRBD1 or TRBD2 (6 bases each). Germline CDR1 and CDR2: SNHLY and FYNNEI. V dropped 5 bases and J dropped 3 bases, with 14 bases sitting between them. The CDR3 has 15 amino acids. The CDR3: CASSRTADYYNEQFF. The CDR3 nucleotides are TGTGCCAGCAGTCGGACAGCGGACTACTACAATGAGCAGTTCTTC.

The chain is built from TRBV5-1 and TRBJ2-6; no clear D gene. V lost 4 bases and J lost 0, with 17 bases in between. CDR3 length: 18 amino acids. Germline lookup yields CDR1 SGHRS and CDR2 YFSETQ. CDR3 bases: TGCGCCAGCAGCCGCACACCGGATACCCGCTCTGGGGCCAACGTCCTGACTTTC. It encodes CASSRTPDTRSGANVLTF.

This clone was counted ten times or more. V and J are TRBV27 and TRBJ1-2, with TRBD1 matching over 7 bases. The CDR3 has 12 amino acids. V lost 5 bases to trimming and J lost 6 bases; unmatched junction nucleotides: 3. Germline loops: CDR1 MNHEY, CDR2 SMNVEV (reference sequence). CDR3 DNA sequence: TGTGCCAGCAGTAATACAGGGGATGGCTACACCTTC. Its translation is CASSNTGDGYTF.

This clone showed up just once. The identical CDR3 is also encoded by other nucleotide sequences in the sample. The chain recombines TRBV27 with TRBJ2-7; 10 bases are a match to TRBD2. The trim removed 2 bases at V and 3 bases at J, leaving 1 base unmatched. The germline CDR1 and CDR2 sequences are MNHEY and SMNVEV (reference sequence). The CDR3 is 14 residues long. The CDR3 nucleotides read TGTGCCAGCAGTTTACTAGCGGGAGTCTACGAGCAGTACTTC. Protein product: CASSLLAGVYEQYF.

The chain links TRBV11-2 to TRBJ2-1, with 9 bases aligning to TRBD1. Per the germline V gene, CDR1 is SGHAT and CDR2 is FQNNGV. The V gene end was trimmed by 8 bases and the J gene end by 6 bases; junction bases not matched to a gene: 14. CDR3 length: 16 amino acids. The CDR3, as DNA: TGTGCCAGCGGGTGGGGACAGGGACGTCCTGCCAATGAGCAGTTCTTC. The encoded protein is CASGWGQGRPANEQFF. The full variable domain, completed using reference TRBV11-2 and TRBJ2-1, is EAGVAQSPRYKIIEKRQSVAFWCNPISGHATLYWYQQILGQGPKLLIQFQNNGVVDDSQLPKDRFSAERLKGVDSTLKIQPAKLEDSAVYLCASGWGQGRPANEQFFGPGTRLTVL.

The CDR3 loop is CASSYSISLVANEQFF. CDR3 nucleotide sequence: TGTGCCAGCAGTTACTCGATTTCCCTAGTTGCCAATGAGCAGTTCTTC. The genes are TRBV6-5 and TRBJ2-1; D is ambiguous. The CDR3 runs to 16 residues. Germline lookup yields CDR1 MNHEY and CDR2 SVGAGI. V lost 0 bases to trimming and J lost 6 bases, with 15 bases between them.

The V call is TRBV28, the J call TRBJ1-2, with a weak D call TRBD1 (5 bases). Germline values: CDR1 MDHEN, CDR2 SYDVKM. V lost 6 bases, J lost 3 bases, and 11 bases lay in between. The CDR3 covers 13 residues. CDR3 in DNA: TGTGCCAGCAGGTCGCAGGGTCACTATGGCTACACCTTC. It encodes CASRSQGHYGYTF.

J is TRBJ1-2 and V is TRBV6-6; TRBD1 might be the D (5 bases). The CDR3 consists of 13 residues. Germline V gives CDR1 MNHNY, CDR2 SVGAGI (reference sequence). Trimming shortened V by 5 bases and J by 6 bases, and 13 bases separated the two germline ends. CDR3 nucleotides: TGTGCCAGCAGTAAAGGGACCTCTAATGGCTACACCTTC. Protein sequence: CASSKGTSNGYTF.

The CDR3 sequence is CASSEPKTGQGRGGYTF. In DNA, the CDR3 is TGTGCCAGCAGTGAGCCTAAAACGGGACAGGGGAGAGGTGGCTACACCTTC. The chain recombines TRBV2 with TRBJ1-2, with 10 bases aligning to TRBD1. Germline lookup yields CDR1 SNHLY and CDR2 FYNNEI. Unmatched junction bases numbered 14, after V lost 3 bases and J lost 7 bases. CDR3 length: 17 residues. The full variable domain, rest sourced from reference TRBV2 and TRBJ1-2, is EPEVTQTPSHQVTQMGQEVILRCVPISNHLYFYWYRQILGQKVEFLVSFYNNEISEKSEIFDDQFSVERPDGSNFTLKIRSTKLEDSAMYFCASSEPKTGQGRGGYTFGSGTRLTVV.

This clone was picked up a small number of times. The chain couples TRBV5-1 to TRBJ1-5; tentatively, D is TRBD1 (5 bases). The germline V gene encodes CDR1 SGHRS and CDR2 YFSETQ. The CDR3 covers 14 residues. V was pared by 1 base and J by 4 bases, with 9 bases between. The CDR3: CASSLSGYNQPQHF. The CDR3 region has the DNA TGCGCCAGCAGCTTGTCAGGGTATAATCAGCCCCAGCATTTT.

V and J are TRBV2 and TRBJ1-2; D is ambiguous. CDR1 and CDR2 (germline): SNHLY, FYNNEI. The V end lost 5 bases, the J end lost 5 bases, and 3 bases lay between the germline ends. The CDR3 sequence is 10 residues long. CDR3 sequence reads: CASSQYGYTF. DNA for the CDR3: TGTGCCAGCAGTCAGTATGGCTACACCTTC. Based on the CDR3 plus reference TRBV2 and TRBJ1-2, the full variable domain is EPEVTQTPSHQVTQMGQEVILRCVPISNHLYFYWYRQILGQKVEFLVSFYNNEISEKSEIFDDQFSVERPDGSNFTLKIRSTKLEDSAMYFCASSQYGYTFGSGTRLTVV.

V gene TRBV7-6 combines with J gene TRBJ2-2; unclear D gene. The CDR3 extends over 12 amino acids. V lost 3 bases to trimming and J lost 6 bases, with 5 bases between them. CDR1 and CDR2 from the germline V gene are SGHVS and FNYEAQ. CDR3 sequence reads: CASSFGAGELFF. Here the CDR3 DNA reads TGTGCCAGCAGCTTTGGCGCCGGGGAGCTGTTTTTT.